This record covers a single TCR beta chain. The antigen is not known. This entry comes from a study of beta chain features in type 1 diabetes. Regarding the study as a whole: Small HLA sub-analyses could not settle whether HLA shapes TCRB rearrangement.

The V and J ends lost 5 bases and 0 bases respectively, with 8 bases between them. CDR1 and CDR2 (germline): MGHRA, YSYEKL. The CDR3 contains 13 residues. The isolated RNA, all of it, was reverse transcribed, so expressed TCRB transcripts were what got sequenced. An average approximately 3.5 million reads came from naive, central memory and regulatory T cell samples. The repertoire was sequenced with immunoSEQ multiplex PCR; TCRdb's copy has only in-frame clones and lacks some. The sample includes 500,000 to 700,000 clones, less than 20% of them seen just once. The TCR comes from a man between 18 and 29 years old in good health. Sequencing was done on a sample of naive CD4+ T cells from blood. V usage is TRBV4-1 and J usage is TRBJ2-7; no reliable D call. The CDR3, as DNA: TGCGCCAGCAGCTGGCGGAGCTCCTACGAGCAGTACTTC. Translating it yields CASSWRSSYEQYF.